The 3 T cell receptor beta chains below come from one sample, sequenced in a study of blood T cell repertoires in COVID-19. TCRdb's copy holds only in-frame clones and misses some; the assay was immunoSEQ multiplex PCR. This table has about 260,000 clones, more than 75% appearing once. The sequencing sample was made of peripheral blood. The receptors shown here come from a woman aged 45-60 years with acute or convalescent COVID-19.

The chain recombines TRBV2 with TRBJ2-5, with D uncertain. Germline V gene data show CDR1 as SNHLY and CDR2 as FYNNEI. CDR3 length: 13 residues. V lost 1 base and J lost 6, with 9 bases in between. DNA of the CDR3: TGTGCCAGCAGTGAAGGGGCTGTAAAGACCCAGTACTTC. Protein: CASSEGAVKTQYF.

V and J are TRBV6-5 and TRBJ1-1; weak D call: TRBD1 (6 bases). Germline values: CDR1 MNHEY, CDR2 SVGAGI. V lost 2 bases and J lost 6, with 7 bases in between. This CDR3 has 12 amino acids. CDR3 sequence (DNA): TGTGCCAGCAGTTACGGGGGCTCTGAAGCTTTCTTT. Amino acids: CASSYGGSEAFF.

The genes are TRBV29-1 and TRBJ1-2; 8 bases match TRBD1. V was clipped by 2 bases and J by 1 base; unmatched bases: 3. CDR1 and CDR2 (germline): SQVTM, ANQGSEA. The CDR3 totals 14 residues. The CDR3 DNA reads TGCAGCGTTGAACCGGACAGGGTTAACTATGGCTACACCTTC. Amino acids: CSVEPDRVNYGYTF. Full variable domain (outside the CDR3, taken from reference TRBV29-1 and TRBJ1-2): SAVISQKPSRDICQRGTSLTIQCQVDSQVTMMFWYRQQPGQSLTLIATANQGSEATYESGFVIDKFPISRPNLTFSTLTVSNMSPEDSSIYLCSVEPDRVNYGYTFGSGTRLTVV.